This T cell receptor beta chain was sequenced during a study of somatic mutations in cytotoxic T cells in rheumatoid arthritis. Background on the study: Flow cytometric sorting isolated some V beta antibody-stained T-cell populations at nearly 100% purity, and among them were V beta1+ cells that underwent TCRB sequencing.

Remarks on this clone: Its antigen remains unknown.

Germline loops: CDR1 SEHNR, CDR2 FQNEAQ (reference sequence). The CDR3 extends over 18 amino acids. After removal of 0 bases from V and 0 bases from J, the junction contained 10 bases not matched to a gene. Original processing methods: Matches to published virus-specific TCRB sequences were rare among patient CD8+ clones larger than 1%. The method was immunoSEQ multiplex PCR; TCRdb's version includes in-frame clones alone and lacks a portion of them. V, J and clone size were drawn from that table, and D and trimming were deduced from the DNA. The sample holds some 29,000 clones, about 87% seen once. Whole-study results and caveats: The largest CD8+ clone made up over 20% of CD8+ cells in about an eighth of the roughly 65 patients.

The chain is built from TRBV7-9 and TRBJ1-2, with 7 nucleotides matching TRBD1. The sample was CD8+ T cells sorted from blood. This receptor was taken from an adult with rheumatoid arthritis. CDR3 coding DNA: TGTGCCAGCAGCTTAGCAACACCGACAGGGAAGGCTAACTATGGCTACACCTTC. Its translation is CASSLATPTGKANYGYTF.